This is a list of T cell receptor beta chains from one sample in a study of T-cell reconstitution after alpha-beta-depleted transplantation in children. TCRdb re-derived calls from the PCR reads in MiXCR, one entry per CDR3 protein. Of fewer than 700,000 distinct CDR3 sequences listed, under 25% are singletons. The sequencing here drew on PBMCs, mostly from graft donor cells, taken 360 days after TCRalphabeta/CD19-depleted stem cell transplant. These TCRs come from a boy younger than two who had a stem cell transplant for acute myeloid leukemia, so the T cells may come from the graft donor. Each CDR3 is given with its conserved first and last residue. A D gene is named only where the DNA matches it firmly. Expanded clones get a size class; other rows say once, few or many, or leave the size out.

DNA: TGTGCCAGCAGTTACACCGGGCTATACAATGAGCAGTTCTTC
CDR3: CASSYTGLYNEQFF
J: TRBJ2-1
D: -
V: TRBV6-5
size: -

DNA: TGTGCCACCAGTGTGCGGGGAAGCACAGATACGCAGTATTTT
CDR3: CATSVRGSTDTQYF
J: TRBJ2-3
D: -
V: TRBV24-1
size: many

DNA: TGCGCCAGCAGCGAGGACAGGGACCTCAGCTCCTACGAGCAGTACTTC
CDR3: CASSEDRDLSSYEQYF
J: TRBJ2-7
D: TRBD1
V: TRBV5-1
size: -

DNA: TGTGCCAGCAGCCAACTGTACTCTGGGGCCAACGTCCTGACTTTC
CDR3: CASSQLYSGANVLTF
J: TRBJ2-6
D: -
V: TRBV3-1
size: many

DNA: TGTGCCACTACCCCGCTATCGGGGTATAATTCACCCCTCCACTTT
CDR3: CATTPLSGYNSPLHF
J: TRBJ1-6
D: -
V: TRBV6-1
size: many

DNA: TGTGCCAGCCAAGGGACAGTTCAAGAGACCCAGTACTTC
CDR3: CASQGTVQETQYF
J: TRBJ2-5
D: TRBD1
V: TRBV28
size: many

DNA: TGTGCCAGACAGGGTTCCCCCAACGGGGAGCAGTTCTTC
CDR3: CARQGSPNGEQFF
J: TRBJ2-1
D: -
V: TRBV2
size: -

DNA: TGTGCCAGCAGTGAGGACAGGAACACTGAAGCTTTCTTT
CDR3: CASSEDRNTEAFF
J: TRBJ1-1
D: -
V: TRBV6-1
size: many

DNA: TGTGCCAGCAGTCCCCCAGGGACGGGCCAAGAGACCCAGTACTTC
CDR3: CASSPPGTGQETQYF
J: TRBJ2-5
D: -
V: TRBV12-3/TRBV12-4
size: many

DNA: TGTGCCACCAGCGACCGGACCCTAACAAAGACCCAGTACTTC
CDR3: CATSDRTLTKTQYF
J: TRBJ2-5
D: -
V: TRBV15
size: -

DNA: TGCAGTGCTAGGGCCGCCCACAGGGCGTCCAATCAGCCCCAGCATTTT
CDR3: CSARAAHRASNQPQHF
J: TRBJ1-5
D: -
V: TRBV20-1
size: -

DNA: TGCAGTGCTGGGACTAGCGGGCCTGATACGCAGTATTTT
CDR3: CSAGTSGPDTQYF
J: TRBJ2-3
D: TRBD2
V: TRBV20-1
size: -

DNA: TGTGCCAGCAGTCCTCCAGGGACAGGTAGGGACGAGCAGTACTTC
CDR3: CASSPPGTGRDEQYF
J: TRBJ2-7
D: TRBD1
V: TRBV6-1
size: few

DNA: TGCGCCAGCAGCTTGTTCCCGGGACAGGGGACCGGCTACACCTTC
CDR3: CASSLFPGQGTGYTF
J: TRBJ1-2
D: TRBD1
V: TRBV5-1
size: many

DNA: TGTGCCATTCAGGATGAGCGGGGGCTCGCCTACGAGCAGTACTTC
CDR3: CAIQDERGLAYEQYF
J: TRBJ2-7
D: TRBD2
V: TRBV10-3
size: few

DNA: TGCAGTGCTCCACGTGGGACATCCGGGGCCAACGTCCTGACTTTC
CDR3: CSAPRGTSGANVLTF
J: TRBJ2-6
D: -
V: TRBV20-1
size: many

DNA: TGTGCCACCAGTTTTACAGGGAGCACAGATACGCAGTATTTT
CDR3: CATSFTGSTDTQYF
J: TRBJ2-3
D: -
V: TRBV24-1
size: few